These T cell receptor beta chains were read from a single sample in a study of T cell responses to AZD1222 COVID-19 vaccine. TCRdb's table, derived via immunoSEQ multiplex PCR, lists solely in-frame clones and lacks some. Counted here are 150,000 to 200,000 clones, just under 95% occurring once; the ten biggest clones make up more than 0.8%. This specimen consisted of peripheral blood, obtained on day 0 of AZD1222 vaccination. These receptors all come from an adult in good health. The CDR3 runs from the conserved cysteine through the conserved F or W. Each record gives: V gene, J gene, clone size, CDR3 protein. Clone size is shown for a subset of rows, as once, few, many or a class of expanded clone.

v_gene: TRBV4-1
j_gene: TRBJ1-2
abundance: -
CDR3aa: CASSPSRDPALYGYTF

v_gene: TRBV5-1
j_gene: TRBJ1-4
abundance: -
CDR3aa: CASSSPGTGNEKLFF

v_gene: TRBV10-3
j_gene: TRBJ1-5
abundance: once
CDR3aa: CATRVRPSEEPQHF

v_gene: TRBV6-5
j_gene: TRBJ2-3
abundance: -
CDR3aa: CASAGTGGTDTQYF

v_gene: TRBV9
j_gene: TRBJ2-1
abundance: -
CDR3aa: CASSDSTSGSYNEQFF

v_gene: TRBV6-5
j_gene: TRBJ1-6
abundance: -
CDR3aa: CASSTGTGGSPLHF

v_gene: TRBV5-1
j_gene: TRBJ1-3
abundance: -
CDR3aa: CASSPGYDSGNTIYF

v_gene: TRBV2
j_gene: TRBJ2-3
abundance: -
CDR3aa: CASSFLADTQYF

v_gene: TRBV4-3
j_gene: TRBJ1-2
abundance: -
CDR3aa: CASSQVTGTGGYTF

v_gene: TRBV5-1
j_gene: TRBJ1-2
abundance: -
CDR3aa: CASSPGQHSSYTF

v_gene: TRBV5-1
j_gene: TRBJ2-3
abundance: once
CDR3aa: CASSLAEKGDTQYF

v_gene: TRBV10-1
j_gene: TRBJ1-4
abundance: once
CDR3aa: CASSGGATNEKLFF

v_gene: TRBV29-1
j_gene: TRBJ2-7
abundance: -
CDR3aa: CSAKTVEGPSYEQYF

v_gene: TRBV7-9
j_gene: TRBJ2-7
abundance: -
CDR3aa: CASSLGTAIYEQYF

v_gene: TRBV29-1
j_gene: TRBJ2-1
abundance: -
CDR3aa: CSVQVNEQFF

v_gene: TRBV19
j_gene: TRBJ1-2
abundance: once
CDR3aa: CASSIWWTGGSSEYGYTF

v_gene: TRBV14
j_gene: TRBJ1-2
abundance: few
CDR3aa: CASSQAGVHGYTF

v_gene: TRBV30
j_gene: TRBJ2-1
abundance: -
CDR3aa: CASTKSLAGGSNEQFF

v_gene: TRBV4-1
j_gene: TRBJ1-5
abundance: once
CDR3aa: CASSQGPFRIKNQPQHF

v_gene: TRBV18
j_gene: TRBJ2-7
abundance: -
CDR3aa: CASSPPASRQFYEQYF

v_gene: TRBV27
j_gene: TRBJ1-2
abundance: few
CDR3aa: CASSFSQTGGNGYTF

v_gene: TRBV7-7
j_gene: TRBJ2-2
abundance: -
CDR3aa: CASSLVPGVDTGELFF

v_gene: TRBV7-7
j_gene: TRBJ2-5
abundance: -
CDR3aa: CASSLVAGGKTQYF

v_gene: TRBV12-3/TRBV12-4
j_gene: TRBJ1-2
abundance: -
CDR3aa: CASSWEAGGYTF

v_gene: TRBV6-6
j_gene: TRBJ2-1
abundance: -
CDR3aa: CASSYFRGGSYNEQFF

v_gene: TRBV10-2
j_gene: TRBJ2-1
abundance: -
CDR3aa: CASKEGWYNEQFF

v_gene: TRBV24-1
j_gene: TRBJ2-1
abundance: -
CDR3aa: CATSDSTGLRDEQFF

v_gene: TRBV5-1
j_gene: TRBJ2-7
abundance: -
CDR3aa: CASSLQGAYEQYF

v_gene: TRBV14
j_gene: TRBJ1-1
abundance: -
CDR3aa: CASSQDGPPDRQNTEAFF

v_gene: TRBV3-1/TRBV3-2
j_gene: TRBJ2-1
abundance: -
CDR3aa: CASSQDRGGSYNEQFF

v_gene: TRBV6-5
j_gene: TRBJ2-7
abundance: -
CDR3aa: CASSYGLAYEQYF

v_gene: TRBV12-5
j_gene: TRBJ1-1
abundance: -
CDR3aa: CASGLVVGSVTEAFF

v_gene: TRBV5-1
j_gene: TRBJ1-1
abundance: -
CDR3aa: CASSLIWGDTEAFF

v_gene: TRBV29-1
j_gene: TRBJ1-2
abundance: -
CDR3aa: CSVGQGADGGYTF

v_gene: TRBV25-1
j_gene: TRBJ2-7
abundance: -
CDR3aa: CASSDTGQTRSYEQYF